This T cell receptor (beta chain) appears in the sequencing data of a study of T-cell reconstitution after alpha-beta-depleted transplantation in children. Study-level results: Once a year had passed after transplant, T-cell counts and diversity came mostly from newly produced T cells. It was reported that alpha-beta T cells came from several hundred expanded graft clones (about two months after transplant). Recipient T cells and thymic progenitors that survived gave rise to the high TCRbeta diversity observed at day 60 in some patients.

Preparation of the TCRbeta library involved a method that used unique molecular identifiers. MiXCR was run by TCRdb on the PCR reads, yielding one entry per CDR3 protein. This sample has hundreds of thousands of distinct CDR3 sequences; roughly 10% occur once, and the top ten carry 2% to 2.5%. Looked up from germline, CDR1 is MGHRA and CDR2 is YSYEKL. This CDR3 comprises 16 residues. V trimming: 4 bases; J trimming: 5 bases; junction bases outside the gene matches: 7. With respect to this clonotype: The antigen is undetermined.

V is TRBV4-1 and J is TRBJ2-1, with 11 bases identical to TRBD2. The sample was PBMCs, taken before TCRalphabeta/CD19-depleted stem cell transplant. This receptor was taken from a child aged 2 to 10 with inherited bone marrow failure, due to receive a stem cell transplant. The CDR3 DNA sequence: TGCGCCAGCAGCCCTAGCGGGAGGAGAGGGGACAATGAGCAGTTCTTC. It codes for CASSPSGRRGDNEQFF.